This is a list of T cell receptor beta chains from one sample in a study of spatial heterogeneity in lung cancer. MiXCR, run by TCRdb on the 5' RACE reads, gives a single entry per CDR3 protein. The sample lists roughly 120,000 distinct CDR3 sequences, roughly an eighth seen once, with 16% in the top ten. Sample: PBMCs, taken at follow-up. Receptor source: a male donor with early-stage non-small cell lung cancer. Both conserved end residues are part of each CDR3. D genes are given only for firm matches. Only part of the rows carry a size: once, few, many, or a class if the clone is expanded.

clone_size: once
v_call: TRBV7-9
j_call: TRBJ2-3
d_call: TRBD1
cdr3_aa: CASSRQGGDTQYF
cdr3_nt: TGTGCCAGCAGCCGACAGGGGGGTGATACGCAGTATTTT

clone_size: -
v_call: TRBV29-1
j_call: TRBJ2-1
d_call: -
cdr3_aa: CSVSEEQFF
cdr3_nt: TGCAGCGTTTCTGAGGAGCAGTTCTTC

clone_size: few
v_call: TRBV11-2
j_call: TRBJ1-4
d_call: -
cdr3_aa: CASSRNRALNEKLFF
cdr3_nt: TGTGCCAGCAGCCGAAACAGGGCCCTTAATGAAAAACTGTTTTTT

clone_size: -
v_call: TRBV7-2
j_call: TRBJ2-2
d_call: -
cdr3_aa: CASSFRFGNGGNTGELFF
cdr3_nt: TGTGCCAGCAGCTTCCGTTTTGGTAACGGGGGTAATACCGGGGAGCTGTTTTTT

clone_size: many
v_call: TRBV24-1
j_call: TRBJ2-2
d_call: -
cdr3_aa: CATSWAGIGELFF
cdr3_nt: TGTGCCACCAGTTGGGCAGGTATAGGGGAGCTGTTTTTT

clone_size: few
v_call: TRBV20-1
j_call: TRBJ2-1
d_call: TRBD1
cdr3_aa: CSVKQGSNEQFF
cdr3_nt: TGCAGCGTTAAACAGGGGAGCAATGAGCAGTTCTTC

clone_size: many
v_call: TRBV28
j_call: TRBJ2-7
d_call: -
cdr3_aa: CASGYYEQYF
cdr3_nt: TGTGCCAGTGGATACTACGAGCAGTACTTC

clone_size: -
v_call: TRBV19
j_call: TRBJ2-2
d_call: -
cdr3_aa: CASSMAAANTGELFF
cdr3_nt: TGTGCCAGTAGTATGGCCGCCGCGAACACCGGGGAGCTGTTTTTT

clone_size: -
v_call: TRBV7-9
j_call: TRBJ1-3
d_call: TRBD1
cdr3_aa: CASSLGTGRLNTIYF
cdr3_nt: TGTGCCAGCAGCTTGGGGACAGGCCGCTTAAACACCATATATTTT

clone_size: many
v_call: TRBV20-1
j_call: TRBJ1-6
d_call: -
cdr3_aa: CSARDPGNSPLHF
cdr3_nt: TGCAGTGCTAGAGATCCGGGGAATTCACCCCTCCACTTT

clone_size: few
v_call: TRBV9
j_call: TRBJ1-2
d_call: -
cdr3_aa: CASSVEGSTNYGYTF
cdr3_nt: TGTGCCAGCAGCGTAGAGGGCAGTACTAACTATGGCTACACCTTC

clone_size: few
v_call: TRBV13
j_call: TRBJ2-3
d_call: -
cdr3_aa: CASSLTVLGTDTQYF
cdr3_nt: TGTGCCAGCAGCTTAACAGTCCTTGGCACAGATACGCAGTATTTT

clone_size: -
v_call: TRBV7-6
j_call: TRBJ1-5
d_call: TRBD1
cdr3_aa: CASSPDRVLNQPQHF
cdr3_nt: TGTGCCAGCAGCCCGGACAGGGTACTTAATCAGCCCCAGCATTTT

clone_size: -
v_call: TRBV28
j_call: TRBJ2-7
d_call: -
cdr3_aa: CASSLYRRYSYEQYF
cdr3_nt: TGTGCCAGCAGTTTATACAGGAGATACTCCTACGAGCAGTACTTC

clone_size: few
v_call: TRBV10-3
j_call: TRBJ1-4
d_call: -
cdr3_aa: CAISDRGIREKLFF
cdr3_nt: TGTGCCATCAGTGACAGGGGAATCCGTGAAAAACTGTTTTTT

clone_size: few
v_call: TRBV7-3
j_call: TRBJ2-3
d_call: -
cdr3_aa: CASSLQGAHTDTQYF
cdr3_nt: TGTGCCAGCAGCTTACAGGGAGCGCACACAGATACGCAGTATTTT

clone_size: -
v_call: TRBV7-8
j_call: TRBJ2-1
d_call: TRBD1
cdr3_aa: CASSSLPGQGLNEQFF
cdr3_nt: TGTGCCAGCAGCTCCCTCCCGGGACAGGGGTTGAATGAGCAGTTCTTC

clone_size: -
v_call: TRBV7-6
j_call: TRBJ1-6
d_call: -
cdr3_aa: CASSSGALGSPLHF
cdr3_nt: TGTGCCAGCAGCTCCGGGGCGCTAGGGTCACCCCTCCACTTT

clone_size: few
v_call: TRBV19
j_call: TRBJ2-1
d_call: TRBD1
cdr3_aa: CASSIDVTGRNEQFF
cdr3_nt: TGTGCCAGTAGTATAGACGTGACAGGGCGGAATGAGCAGTTCTTC

clone_size: many
v_call: TRBV7-2
j_call: TRBJ2-1
d_call: -
cdr3_aa: CASSPPPGMSSYNEQFF
cdr3_nt: TGTGCCAGCAGCCCTCCCCCGGGGATGAGCTCCTACAATGAGCAGTTCTTC

clone_size: few
v_call: TRBV11-2
j_call: TRBJ2-3
d_call: -
cdr3_aa: CASSPTFYSTDTQYF
cdr3_nt: TGTGCCAGCAGCCCTACCTTCTATAGCACAGATACGCAGTATTTT

clone_size: few
v_call: TRBV4-1
j_call: TRBJ2-1
d_call: TRBD2
cdr3_aa: CASSRNTGTSYSEQFF
cdr3_nt: TGCGCCAGCAGCCGCAATACCGGGACTAGCTACAGTGAGCAGTTCTTC

clone_size: few
v_call: TRBV3-1
j_call: TRBJ2-6
d_call: -
cdr3_aa: CASSRSHSGANVLTF
cdr3_nt: TGTGCCAGCAGCCGCTCTCACTCTGGGGCCAACGTCCTGACTTTC

clone_size: many
v_call: TRBV6-4
j_call: TRBJ1-4
d_call: TRBD1
cdr3_aa: CASRSQGANEKLFF
cdr3_nt: TGTGCCAGCAGGTCACAGGGGGCTAATGAAAAACTGTTTTTT

clone_size: few
v_call: TRBV13
j_call: TRBJ2-7
d_call: -
cdr3_aa: CASAIGREQYF
cdr3_nt: TGTGCCAGCGCCATCGGACGCGAGCAGTACTTC

clone_size: few
v_call: TRBV11-2
j_call: TRBJ2-2
d_call: -
cdr3_aa: CASSLVRWGTGELFF
cdr3_nt: TGTGCCAGCAGCTTAGTGCGGTGGGGCACCGGGGAGCTGTTTTTT

clone_size: -
v_call: TRBV24-1
j_call: TRBJ2-1
d_call: -
cdr3_aa: CATSWDGNEQFF
cdr3_nt: TGTGCCACCAGTTGGGACGGCAATGAGCAGTTCTTC

clone_size: -
v_call: TRBV13
j_call: TRBJ1-2
d_call: -
cdr3_aa: CASSLVPGPSSNYGYTF
cdr3_nt: TGTGCCAGCAGCTTAGTCCCGGGGCCCTCTTCTAACTATGGCTACACCTTC

clone_size: -
v_call: TRBV4-3
j_call: TRBJ1-6
d_call: TRBD1
cdr3_aa: CASSQDPVQGAGDNSPLHF
cdr3_nt: TGCGCCAGCAGCCAAGACCCCGTTCAGGGGGCAGGGGATAATTCACCCCTCCACTTT

clone_size: many
v_call: TRBV24-1
j_call: TRBJ2-1
d_call: -
cdr3_aa: CATTDGRGGANEQFF
cdr3_nt: TGTGCCACCACCGACGGAAGGGGGGGGGCCAATGAGCAGTTCTTC

clone_size: few
v_call: TRBV4-1
j_call: TRBJ2-3
d_call: -
cdr3_aa: CASSQDERGGTDTQYF
cdr3_nt: TGCGCCAGCAGCCAAGACGAACGGGGAGGCACAGATACGCAGTATTTT

clone_size: few
v_call: TRBV7-6
j_call: TRBJ2-7
d_call: TRBD2
cdr3_aa: CASSSQRGGLHEQYF
cdr3_nt: TGTGCCAGCAGCTCCCAGCGGGGGGGTTTACACGAGCAGTACTTC

clone_size: few
v_call: TRBV28
j_call: TRBJ1-1
d_call: -
cdr3_aa: CASSWGGLNTEAFF
cdr3_nt: TGTGCCAGCAGTTGGGGGGGACTGAACACTGAAGCTTTCTTT

clone_size: -
v_call: TRBV12-5
j_call: TRBJ1-1
d_call: -
cdr3_aa: CASGLNGNTEAFF
cdr3_nt: TGTGCTAGTGGTTTGAACGGGAACACTGAAGCTTTCTTT

clone_size: many
v_call: TRBV4-3
j_call: TRBJ2-1
d_call: TRBD2
cdr3_aa: CASSQELTRGGNEQFF
cdr3_nt: TGCGCCAGCAGCCAAGAATTGACTCGCGGGGGAAATGAGCAGTTCTTC

clone_size: few
v_call: TRBV11-3
j_call: TRBJ1-4
d_call: TRBD1
cdr3_aa: CASSAGTGVEKLFF
cdr3_nt: TGTGCCAGCAGCGCTGGAACAGGGGTTGAAAAACTGTTTTTT

clone_size: -
v_call: TRBV5-1
j_call: TRBJ2-1
d_call: TRBD2
cdr3_aa: CASSLLSGGASYNEQFF
cdr3_nt: TGCGCCAGCAGCTTGTTAAGCGGGGGGGCTTCCTACAATGAGCAGTTCTTC

clone_size: -
v_call: TRBV5-6
j_call: TRBJ1-4
d_call: -
cdr3_aa: CASSFQNRLWKKLFF
cdr3_nt: TGTGCCAGCAGCTTCCAGAACAGACTATGGAAAAAACTGTTTTTT

clone_size: many
v_call: TRBV10-3
j_call: TRBJ2-1
d_call: TRBD1
cdr3_aa: CAISLGQQSNNEQFF
cdr3_nt: TGTGCCATCAGTTTGGGACAGCAAAGCAACAATGAGCAGTTCTTC

clone_size: few
v_call: TRBV25-1
j_call: TRBJ1-5
d_call: -
cdr3_aa: CASSDSSQPQHF
cdr3_nt: TGTGCCAGCAGTGACTCGAGTCAGCCCCAGCATTTT

clone_size: few
v_call: TRBV18
j_call: TRBJ2-6
d_call: TRBD1
cdr3_aa: CASSLLTGPGANVLTF
cdr3_nt: TGTGCCAGCTCGCTCTTGACAGGGCCTGGGGCCAACGTCCTGACTTTC

clone_size: few
v_call: TRBV7-9
j_call: TRBJ2-5
d_call: TRBD1
cdr3_aa: CASSLAWGRGRETQYF
cdr3_nt: TGTGCCAGCAGCTTAGCGTGGGGCAGGGGGCGAGAGACCCAGTACTTC

clone_size: few
v_call: TRBV6-2/TRBV6-3
j_call: TRBJ1-1
d_call: -
cdr3_aa: CASSETAASEAFF
cdr3_nt: TGTGCCAGCAGCGAGACGGCAGCCAGTGAAGCTTTCTTT

clone_size: -
v_call: TRBV7-2
j_call: TRBJ2-7
d_call: -
cdr3_aa: CASSLAGGTAIYEQYF
cdr3_nt: TGTGCCAGCAGCTTAGCGGGCGGGACAGCCATTTACGAGCAGTACTTC

clone_size: -
v_call: TRBV28
j_call: TRBJ1-5
d_call: -
cdr3_aa: CASRNNQPQHF
cdr3_nt: TGTGCCAGCAGAAACAATCAGCCCCAGCATTTT

clone_size: -
v_call: TRBV10-2
j_call: TRBJ2-3
d_call: -
cdr3_aa: CASNGGQGDTQYF
cdr3_nt: TGCGCCAGCAATGGGGGCCAAGGAGATACGCAGTATTTT

clone_size: many
v_call: TRBV28
j_call: TRBJ1-2
d_call: -
cdr3_aa: CASGPGSHYGYTF
cdr3_nt: TGTGCCAGCGGGCCAGGGTCTCACTATGGCTACACCTTC

clone_size: -
v_call: TRBV5-1
j_call: TRBJ2-2
d_call: -
cdr3_aa: CASSLGPRDGNTGELFF
cdr3_nt: TGCGCCAGCAGCTTGGGGCCCCGGGACGGAAACACCGGGGAGCTGTTTTTT

clone_size: few
v_call: TRBV27
j_call: TRBJ1-6
d_call: -
cdr3_aa: CASSLSYNSPLHF
cdr3_nt: TGTGCCAGCAGTCTCTCCTATAATTCACCCCTCCACTTT

clone_size: -
v_call: TRBV4-1
j_call: TRBJ1-1
d_call: -
cdr3_aa: CASSQTSNSETEAFF
cdr3_nt: TGCGCCAGCAGCCAAACCTCGAATTCGGAAACTGAAGCTTTCTTT

clone_size: -
v_call: TRBV7-2
j_call: TRBJ2-5
d_call: -
cdr3_aa: CASTRALQETQYF
cdr3_nt: TGTGCCAGCACCCGGGCGCTTCAAGAGACCCAGTACTTC

clone_size: few
v_call: TRBV4-3
j_call: TRBJ2-3
d_call: -
cdr3_aa: CASSQERTGGTDTQYF
cdr3_nt: TGCGCCAGCAGCCAAGAACGAACGGGGGGCACAGATACGCAGTATTTT

clone_size: few
v_call: TRBV24-1
j_call: TRBJ2-1
d_call: TRBD2
cdr3_aa: CATSDHRTRSLNEQFF
cdr3_nt: TGTGCCACCAGTGATCACCGGACTAGGTCTCTAAATGAGCAGTTCTTC

clone_size: many
v_call: TRBV7-2
j_call: TRBJ2-1
d_call: -
cdr3_aa: CASSLAWNEQFF
cdr3_nt: TGTGCCAGCAGCTTAGCATGGAATGAGCAGTTCTTC

clone_size: -
v_call: TRBV5-1
j_call: TRBJ1-6
d_call: -
cdr3_aa: CASSGNTGIYNSPLHF
cdr3_nt: TGCGCCAGCAGCGGGAACACAGGGATCTATAATTCACCCCTCCACTTT

clone_size: many
v_call: TRBV20-1
j_call: TRBJ2-1
d_call: TRBD2
cdr3_aa: CSARGSRAERGGSYNEQFF
cdr3_nt: TGCAGTGCTAGAGGATCCCGGGCGGAGCGGGGGGGCTCCTACAATGAGCAGTTCTTC

clone_size: many
v_call: TRBV20-1
j_call: TRBJ1-4
d_call: TRBD1
cdr3_aa: CSATGRGTDEKLFF
cdr3_nt: TGCAGTGCTACCGGCCGGGGGACAGATGAAAAACTGTTTTTT